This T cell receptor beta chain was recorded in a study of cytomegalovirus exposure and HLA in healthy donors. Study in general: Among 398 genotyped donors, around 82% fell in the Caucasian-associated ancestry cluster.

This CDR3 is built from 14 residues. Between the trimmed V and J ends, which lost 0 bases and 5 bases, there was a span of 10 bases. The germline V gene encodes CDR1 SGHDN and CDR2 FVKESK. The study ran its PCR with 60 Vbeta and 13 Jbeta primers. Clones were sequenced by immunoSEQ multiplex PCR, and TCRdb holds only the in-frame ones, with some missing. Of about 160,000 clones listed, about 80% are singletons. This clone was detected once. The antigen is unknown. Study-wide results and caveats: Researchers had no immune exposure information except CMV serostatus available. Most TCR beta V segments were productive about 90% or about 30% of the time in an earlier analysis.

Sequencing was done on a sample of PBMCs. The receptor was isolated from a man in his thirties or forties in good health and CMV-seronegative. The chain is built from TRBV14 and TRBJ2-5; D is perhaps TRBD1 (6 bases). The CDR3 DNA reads TGTGCCAGCAGCCAAGATTACAGGGTGGAGACCCAGTACTTC. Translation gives CASSQDYRVETQYF.